This TCR beta chain comes out of a study of T-cell memory formation after mild COVID-19. Study information: Largely, TCR clusters stayed within a single donor.

Findings and limits, study-wide: Mainly CM and EM harbored the contracting CD4+ clones; mainly EMRA harbored the CD8+ ones. Cross-reactive memory appears to have joined, as suggested by some responding clones showing up in pre-infection memory.

J lost 5 bases, V lost 0 bases, and 8 bases had no gene match. Germline loops: CDR1 MNHEY, CDR2 SVGAGI. The CDR3 is 16 amino acids. TCRdb reprocessed the 5' RACE reads via MiXCR and lists one record per CDR3 protein. This table holds around 300,000 distinct CDR3 sequences, around 13% found once. This clonotype was picked up a small number of times. Its antigen is unknown. The rearrangement links TRBV6-5 to TRBJ2-5; 8 bases fit TRBD2. This receptor was taken from a man between 18 and 29 years old who had mild COVID-19 (a few samples of this study predate the infection). Cell type and time point are not known. Specimen: PBMCs or a T cell subset sorted from them (not recorded which). The CDR3 is CASSYSSGGNGETQYF. The CDR3 DNA reads TGTGCCAGCAGTTACTCCTCGGGGGGGAACGGCGAGACCCAGTACTTC.